Each of the 29 T cell receptor beta chains below was sequenced from the same sample in a study of blood T cell repertoires in COVID-19. TCRdb keeps only in-frame clones here, not all; method: immunoSEQ multiplex PCR. The top ten clones hold about 3.9% of a sample with roughly 250,000 clones, about four fifths of them seen once. The sample taken for sequencing was PBMCs or T cells enriched from blood (not recorded which). These receptors were taken from a woman in her thirties or forties who had been exposed to COVID-19.

CDR3 sequence (DNA): TGTGCCAGCAGTTACTCAAGACGGGGGGGCGGCTACACCTTC. As protein: CASSYSRRGGGYTF. The V gene is TRBV6-5, the J gene TRBJ1-2; D may be TRBD1 (6 bases). The germline V gene has CDR1 MNHEY and CDR2 SVGAGI. Trimming took off 0 bases at V and 8 bases at J, with 13 bases between the two ends. The CDR3 totals 14 residues.

The chain carries TRBV6-5 and TRBJ2-7; weak D call: TRBD2 (5 bases). CDR3 length: 14 residues. V lost 6 bases to trimming and J lost 4 bases, with 16 bases between them. From germline, CDR1 is MNHEY and CDR2 SVGAGI. For the CDR3, the DNA is TGTGCCAGCAGCCCCCCGGGGAAAATATACGAGCAGTACTTC. Protein: CASSPPGKIYEQYF.

This rearrangement joins TRBV27 to TRBJ1-5; D perhaps matches TRBD1 (5 bases). This CDR3 has 15 amino acids. The germline gives CDR1 MNHEY, CDR2 SMNVEV (reference sequence). Trimming shortened V by 0 bases and J by 6 bases, and 12 bases separated the two germline ends. The CDR3: CASSLSQGTSQPQHF. Written as DNA, the CDR3 is TGTGCCAGCAGTTTATCCCAGGGCACGTCTCAGCCCCAGCATTTT.

The chain uses TRBV4-1 and TRBJ2-1; TRBD1 matches 10 bases. V shed 4 bases, J shed 7 bases, and the junction held 13 bases outside the gene matches. The CDR3 has 17 residues. From germline, CDR1 is MGHRA and CDR2 YSYEKL. The CDR3 nucleotides are TGCGCCAGCAGCCCAACTTCGAGACAGGGGGCAGGGAATGAGCAGTTCTTC. Protein product: CASSPTSRQGAGNEQFF.

This clone has more than one count but fewer than ten. This chain connects TRBV19 to TRBJ1-2; D might be TRBD1 (5 bases). The V end lost 2 bases, the J end lost 8 bases, and 21 bases lay between the germline ends. The CDR3 is made up of 16 amino acids. Germline V lookup: CDR1 LNHDA, CDR2 SQIVND (reference sequence). Written as DNA, the CDR3 is TGTGCCAGTAGTATATTCTTTCCGGGTGACCAGGGCGGCTACACCTTC. Translated: CASSIFFPGDQGGYTF.

This rearrangement joins TRBV6-5 to TRBJ2-2, with TRBD1 matching over 8 bases. After removal of 0 bases from V and 3 bases from J, the junction contained 3 bases not matched to a gene. Germline V gene lookup returns CDR1 MNHEY and CDR2 SVGAGI. The CDR3 contains 16 residues. In DNA, the CDR3 is TGTGCCAGCAGTTACTCGACAGGGGAGGACACCGGGGAGCTGTTTTTT. As protein: CASSYSTGEDTGELFF.

This rearrangement joins TRBV6-5 to TRBJ1-1, with TRBD1 as a possible D gene (6 bases). The CDR3 loop spans 13 amino acids. CDR1 MNHEY and CDR2 SVGAGI come from the germline V gene. Between the trimmed V and J ends, which lost 8 bases and 1 base, there was a span of 11 bases. CDR3 in amino acids: CASGWTANTEAFF. DNA of the CDR3: TGTGCCAGCGGATGGACAGCGAACACTGAAGCTTTCTTT.

With regard to this clone: This may be a read error, as it is one base from a much larger clone. The gene calls are TRBV7-3 and TRBJ2-1, with 8 bases that match TRBD2. The junction had 0 bases not matched to a gene; V was cut back by 2 bases and J by 3 bases. This CDR3 comprises 14 residues. Germline CDR1 is SGHTA and CDR2 is FQGTGA. Here the CDR3 reads CASSLAGGYNEQFF. The CDR3 DNA reads TGTGCCAGCAGCTTAGCGGGGGGCTACAATGAGCAGTTCTTC.

The chain links TRBV7-2 to TRBJ1-1; D may be TRBD1 (6 bases). CDR1 is SGHTA, CDR2 FQGNSA, per germline. The CDR3 sequence is 14 residues long. Trimming stripped 7 bases from V and 1 base from J, with 13 bases between. The CDR3 nucleotides are TGTGCCAGCAATAGGGGGAGAGGGAACACTGAAGCTTTCTTT. As protein: CASNRGRGNTEAFF.

This chain joins TRBV29-1 and TRBJ1-2; D is ambiguous. This CDR3 comprises 13 residues. Germline V lookup: CDR1 SQVTM, CDR2 ANQGSEA. V was pared by 3 bases and J by 0 bases, with 8 bases between. The CDR3 is CSVDGPTNYGYTF. Written as DNA, the CDR3 is TGCAGCGTTGATGGCCCCACTAACTATGGCTACACCTTC.

The rearrangement joins TRBV28 to TRBJ1-5; D is possibly TRBD1 (5 bases). The germline CDR1 and CDR2 sequences are MDHEN and SYDVKM. This CDR3 is built from 16 residues. V was shortened by 7 bases and J by 7 bases, with 23 bases between the two germline ends. DNA of the CDR3: TGTGCCAGCACCTCGTGGGGCAGGAGATCGTACCAGCCCCAGCATTTT. Translating gives CASTSWGRRSYQPQHF.

V and J are TRBV10-3 and TRBJ2-5; no definite D call. The germline V and J ends were trimmed by 2 bases and 1 base, with 11 bases remaining between them. The CDR3 sequence is 15 residues long. Germline CDR1 reads ENHRY; CDR2 reads SYGVKD. This CDR3 reads CAISEQYSFQETQYF. The DNA of the CDR3 is TGTGCCATCAGTGAGCAGTACAGTTTCCAAGAGACCCAGTACTTC.

The chain links TRBV27 to TRBJ2-7; 10 nucleotides agree with TRBD2. Germline assignment: CDR1 MNHEY and CDR2 SMNVEV (reference sequence). V lost 4 bases to trimming and J lost 6 bases; unmatched junction nucleotides: 12. The CDR3 runs 16 residues. This CDR3 is CASSSSSGGLPFEQYF. As DNA, the CDR3 is TGTGCCAGCAGTTCTTCTAGCGGGGGACTCCCCTTCGAGCAGTACTTC.

The chain employs TRBV12-5 and TRBJ2-7; 9 bases are a match to TRBD1. Germline values: CDR1 LGHNT, CDR2 FRNRAP. The CDR3 has 15 amino acids. Germline trimming cut 4 bases from V and 6 bases from J; bases unmatched to any gene: 10. The CDR3, as DNA: TGTGCTAGTGGTTCAATACAGGGGGCGTTTCGCGAGCAGTACTTC. Amino acid sequence: CASGSIQGAFREQYF.

The chain combines TRBV28 with TRBJ1-2; no reliable D call. This CDR3 comprises 12 residues. Germline V gives CDR1 MDHEN, CDR2 SYDVKM. With 10 bases removed from V and 8 bases from J, the gap between germline ends came to 17 bases. CDR3 region: CATRIGNRGYTF. The CDR3, as DNA: TGTGCCACCAGGATCGGGAACCGCGGCTACACCTTC.

This chain joins TRBV28 and TRBJ2-5, with D perhaps matching TRBD1 (5 bases). Germline CDR1 reads MDHEN; CDR2 reads SYDVKM. This CDR3 comprises 16 residues. The germline V and J ends were trimmed by 3 bases and 1 base, with 15 bases remaining between them. CDR3 protein: CASSFERGAGQETQYF. Written as DNA, the CDR3 is TGTGCCAGCAGTTTTGAAAGGGGCGCCGGCCAAGAGACCCAGTACTTC.

The gene calls are TRBV12-5 and TRBJ1-2; 7 bases match TRBD1. Germline V gene data show CDR1 as LGHNT and CDR2 as FRNRAP. The CDR3 has 13 residues. Trimming at V came to 6 bases and at J to 1 base, leaving 2 bases not matched to a gene. This CDR3 reads CASGGQYNYGYTF. CDR3 DNA sequence: TGTGCTAGTGGGGGACAGTATAACTATGGCTACACCTTC.

The count of this clone is one. This CDR3 is also generated by other DNA sequences in the sample. The chain recombines TRBV5-5 with TRBJ1-2, with 9 bases lining up with TRBD1. Trimming at V came to 0 bases and at J to 8 bases, leaving 5 bases not matched to a gene. This CDR3 comprises 14 residues. Per germline, CDR1 SGHKS and CDR2 YYEKEE (reference sequence). CDR3 loop: CASSLAQGAGGYTF. The CDR3 coding sequence is TGTGCCAGCAGCTTGGCACAGGGGGCGGGCGGCTACACCTTC.

V is TRBV19 and J is TRBJ1-1; tentative D call: TRBD1 (6 bases). This CDR3 region has 15 residues. Per the germline V gene, CDR1 is LNHDA and CDR2 is SQIVND (reference sequence). V lost 8 bases and J lost 2, with 18 bases in between. The CDR3 region has the DNA TGTGCCAGTCACAGGGAGAGTGGGGTAAACACTGAAGCTTTCTTT. The encoded protein is CASHRESGVNTEAFF.

Turning to this clone: Additional DNA sequences in this sample encode the identical CDR3. The chain recombines TRBV12-5 with TRBJ1-1; D may be TRBD1 (5 bases). Germline assignment: CDR1 LGHNT and CDR2 FRNRAP. Trimming took off 0 bases at V and 5 bases at J, with 7 bases between the two ends. The CDR3 consists of 13 residues. The CDR3 sequence is CASGLVGGTEAFF. The DNA of the CDR3 is TGTGCTAGTGGTTTGGTGGGGGGAACTGAAGCTTTCTTT. The whole variable domain, remainder taken from reference TRBV12-5 and TRBJ1-1, is DARVTQTPRHKVTEMGQEVTMRCQPILGHNTVFWYRQTMMQGLELLAYFRNRAPLDDSGMPKDRFSAEMPDATLATLKIQPSEPRDSAVYFCASGLVGGTEAFFGQGTRLTVV.

This clone was found a few times. This sequence joins TRBV6-4 and TRBJ1-4; possibly TRBD1 for D (5 bases). CDR1 and CDR2 (germline): MRHNA, SNTAGT. The CDR3 is 17 amino acids. Trimming cost V 0 bases and J 4 bases, with 15 bases left between them. The CDR3 sequence is CASSDSMYYRYNEKLFF. CDR3 sequence (DNA): TGTGCCAGCAGTGACTCGATGTACTACAGGTATAATGAAAAACTGTTTTTT.

The V and J genes are TRBV12-5 and TRBJ2-5, with 8 bases that match TRBD2. V shed 5 bases and J 3 bases; nucleotides not matched to a gene: 11. Germline lookup yields CDR1 LGHNT and CDR2 FRNRAP. The CDR3 loop spans 16 amino acids. CDR3 DNA: TGTGCTAGTGGTCCCGGGGTAGGTAGCGGGGAAGAGACCCAGTACTTC. Translation: CASGPGVGSGEETQYF.

CDR3 residues: CASSSGTGVYQETQYF. As DNA, the CDR3 is TGTGCCAGTAGTTCCGGGACAGGGGTGTACCAAGAGACCCAGTACTTC. This chain connects TRBV19 to TRBJ2-5, with TRBD1 matching 10 bases. CDR1 is LNHDA and CDR2 is SQIVND in the germline V gene (reference sequence). Losses at the gene ends were 5 bases for V and 0 bases for J; bases not matched to a gene: 6. The CDR3 length is 16 residues.

To note about this clone: Other DNA sequences within the sample encode an identical CDR3. The chain recombines TRBV19 with TRBJ1-1; no clear D. CDR1 is LNHDA, CDR2 SQIVND, per germline (reference sequence). The CDR3 length is 11 residues. The V and J ends lost 3 bases and 5 bases respectively, with 4 bases between them. The CDR3 nucleotides read TGTGCCAGTAGTATGAGGACTGAAGCTTTCTTT. Encoded protein: CASSMRTEAFF.

V is TRBV3-1 (or the pseudogene TRBV3-2) and J is TRBJ2-5, with D perhaps matching TRBD2 (6 bases). The CDR3 contains 16 residues. The V end lost 1 base, the J end lost 1 base, and 13 bases lay between the germline ends. CDR1 is LGHDT, CDR2 YNNKEL, per germline (reference sequence). The CDR3 region is CASSQGGGAGQETQYF. The CDR3 DNA reads TGTGCCAGCAGCCAAGGGGGCGGGGCAGGCCAAGAGACCCAGTACTTC.

V is TRBV5-1 and J is TRBJ1-1, with D unresolved. This CDR3 region has 12 residues. From germline, CDR1 is SGHRS and CDR2 YFSETQ. The V and J ends lost 3 bases and 0 bases respectively, with 3 bases between them. This CDR3 reads CASSSMNTEAFF. As DNA, the CDR3 is TGCGCCAGCAGCTCCATGAACACTGAAGCTTTCTTT.

The V gene is TRBV5-4, the J gene TRBJ2-3, with 7 bases identical to TRBD2. V dropped 2 bases and J dropped 2; count of bases not matched to a gene: 14. Per germline, CDR1 SGHNT and CDR2 YYREEE (reference sequence). The CDR3 is 18 amino acids. This CDR3 reads CASSLDLGAGDSTDTQYF. Written as DNA, the CDR3 is TGTGCCAGCAGCTTAGATCTGGGCGCGGGGGATTCCACAGATACGCAGTATTTT. The full variable domain, in which reference TRBV5-4 and TRBJ2-3 provide the parts outside the CDR3, is ETGVTQSPTHLIKTRGQQVTLRCSSQSGHNTVSWYQQALGQGPQFIFQYYREEENGRGNFPPRFSGLQFPNYSSELNVNALELDDSALYLCASSLDLGAGDSTDTQYFGPGTRLTVL.

This chain uses TRBV30 with TRBJ1-1; 10 nucleotides line up with TRBD1. CDR1 and CDR2 (germline): GTSNPN, SVGIG (reference sequence). Germline trimming cut 1 base from V and 6 bases from J; bases unmatched to any gene: 14. The CDR3 loop spans 17 amino acids. CDR3: CAWSGRTGTGERAEAFF. CDR3 in DNA: TGTGCCTGGAGTGGGAGGACCGGGACAGGGGAGCGGGCTGAAGCTTTCTTT.

The chain uses TRBV5-1 and TRBJ1-6; D is possibly TRBD1 (6 bases). Germline V gives CDR1 SGHRS, CDR2 YFSETQ. The CDR3 consists of 13 residues. V shed 3 bases and J shed 7 bases, with 8 bases lying between them. CDR3 bases: TGCGCCAGCAGCTCACAGGGAAATTCACCCCTCCACTTT. Translated: CASSSQGNSPLHF.